This record concerns one TCR beta chain sequence. Its cognate antigen has yet to be identified. No much larger clonotype is one base removed from it; base qualities were not supplied. A second Seattle source provided samples from volunteer blood donors who had recovered from COVID-19. Whole blood was collected in K2EDTA tubes by collaborating institutions according to the institutions' own protocols. Collaborator samples were shipped for TCRbeta analysis as frozen whole blood, isolated PBMCs, or DNA extracted from either sample type. The sample is drawn from a study of blood T cell repertoires in COVID-19 (dated by TCRdb to the early 2020s). Broadly, across the study: Samples from collaborators originated in the United States, Italy and Spain and spanned both the acute and convalescent phases of COVID-19. The repertoires were released in a freely available public database meant as a resource for research on the immune response to SARS-CoV-2. Nearly every sample came with metadata listing a de-identified subject ID, COVID-19 status, age in years and sex. The dataset comprised deeply sampled blood TCRbeta repertoires from subjects exposed to, actively infected with, or recovered from COVID-19. The prospective study material was composed of cDNA or gDNA derived from T cells, B-cell-depleted T cells, or PBMCs. Samples were obtained from the ongoing ImmuneRACE study (first 160 participants) and from over 1,000 subjects provided by 6 global collaborators. Where HLA class I and class II types were available, the types were taken from metadata supplied by the sample provider, not from assay-based typing. Summary of the overall study and its limitations: The amount of clinical and demographic metadata varied by source and participant and was provided uncurated.

Trimming takes 4 bases off V and 9 bases off J; junction bases not matched to a gene: 11. The CDR3 contains 14 residues, cysteine and phenylalanine counted. Left in the record is the CDR3 DNA by itself, 42 bases read in frame from the first base. The germline V gene specifies MDHEN as CDR1 and SYDVKM as CDR2. TCRbeta CDR3 regions were amplified from genomic DNA using the immunoSEQ Assay, a bias-controlled multiplex PCR. In the original analysis: The number of nucleated cells in each sample was estimated by amplification of reference gene primers within the assay. Sequence reads were collapsed and filtered to measure the absolute abundance of every unique TCRbeta CDR3 rearrangement. For each sample, productive Simpson clonality was calculated as the square root of Simpson's diversity index over productive rearrangements. In TCRdb, the immuneACCESS table is reduced to in-frame sequences with V and J assigned. These tables do not hold every clone; where another copy was compared, an unresolved V gene accounts for under half, and the others remain unexplained. The D gene and trimming were derived from the DNA, and the V and J assignments and clone size from that table. Recorded for this sample are under 300,000 clones; just over 85% of them occurred a single time. The ten largest account for 2.2% of the sample.

The chain is assembled from TRBV28 and TRBJ2-7, with TRBD1 matching 8 junction bases. Sequencing was carried out using peripheral blood. This TCR came from a man aged 30-40 years who had recovered from COVID-19. In nucleotides, the sequence is TGTGCCAGCAGTTGGGGACAGGCGCTTCGCAGGCAGTACTTC. It encodes CASSWGQALRRQYF.